These 30 T cell receptor beta chains were all obtained from the same sample, sequenced in a study of CD8+ T cells in alopecia areata. This sample's treatment: oral pan-JAK inhibitor, 5-10 mg twice daily. Isolated RNA was reverse transcribed into cDNA used as the sequencing template. Only in-frame clones appear in the TCRdb table, and some are missing; sequencing was by immunoSEQ multiplex PCR. The sample lists about 190,000 clones, roughly three fifths occurring once. The sample here was CD4+ T cells sorted from blood, taken at week 4, from a patient treated with tofacitinib. These receptors were collected from a human donor with alopecia areata.

This chain connects TRBV30 to TRBJ1-2; D ambiguous. Trimming stripped 5 bases from V and 4 bases from J, with 8 bases between. In germline, CDR1 is GTSNPN, CDR2 SVGIG (reference sequence). The CDR3 covers 11 residues. In DNA form, the CDR3 reads TGTGCCTGGGAAGAAAGCTATGGCTACACCTTC. Amino acids: CAWEESYGYTF.

This clone appeared a few times. The V call is TRBV5-4, the J call TRBJ2-3, with a weak D call TRBD1 (6 bases). The CDR3 is 15 amino acids. V was cut by 2 bases and J by 2 bases, with 12 bases left in between. Per germline, CDR1 SGHNT and CDR2 YYREEE (reference sequence). The CDR3 is CASSLWTDPTDTQYF. CDR3 in DNA: TGTGCCAGCAGCTTATGGACAGACCCCACAGATACGCAGTATTTT.

The V gene is TRBV27, the J gene TRBJ1-3; D is undetermined. The ends were cut back, 6 bases at V and 0 bases at J, with 12 bases in the middle. The germline V gene has CDR1 MNHEY and CDR2 SMNVEV (reference sequence). The CDR3 consists of 15 residues. CDR3 coding DNA: TGTGCCAGCAGCTCGACGAGGAGCTCTGGAAACACCATATATTTT. Residues: CASSSTRSSGNTIYF.

In its sample, this clone was seen a few times. The V call is TRBV5-1, the J call TRBJ2-2; no definite D call. CDR3 length: 14 amino acids. Germline lookup yields CDR1 SGHRS and CDR2 YFSETQ. V lost 7 bases and J 4 bases, leaving 14 bases between the germline ends. CDR3 DNA: TGCGCCAGCTATCCCCTTCCGGGCACCGGGGAGCTGTTTTTT. Residues: CASYPLPGTGELFF.

This chain links TRBV25-1 with TRBJ2-2, with D possibly TRBD1 on 7 matching bases. CDR1 MGHDK and CDR2 SYGVNS come from the germline V gene. The CDR3 covers 16 residues. Trimming left V 6 bases short and J 6 bases short, with 20 bases between. Written as DNA, the CDR3 is TGTGCCAGCAGGCCTGGGGGGATGACAGGGTCCGGGGAGCTGTTTTTT. It specifies CASRPGGMTGSGELFF.

This sequence joins TRBV6-5 and TRBJ2-7; 11 nucleotides match TRBD2. Losses at the gene ends were 7 bases for V and 5 bases for J; bases not matched to a gene: 7. Germline CDR1 reads MNHEY; CDR2 reads SVGAGI. The CDR3 totals 14 residues. The CDR3 loop is CASTIAGGRDEQYF. Here the CDR3 DNA reads TGTGCCAGCACCATAGCGGGAGGGCGGGACGAGCAGTACTTC.

This chain links TRBV4-3 with TRBJ2-7; TRBD1 matches at 10 bases. Germline values: CDR1 LGHNA, CDR2 YSLEER. The CDR3 runs to 14 residues. J lost 6 bases, V lost 3 bases, and 5 bases had no gene match. CDR3 residues: CASSQGDRGAEQYF. As DNA, the CDR3 is TGCGCCAGCAGCCAGGGGGACAGGGGCGCCGAGCAGTACTTC.

This sequence joins TRBV10-3 and TRBJ1-5; the D is unclear. The V gene's germline CDR1 is ENHRY and CDR2 SYGVKD. V gave up 3 bases and J gave up 0 bases, with 9 bases separating them. CDR3 length: 15 amino acids. Here the CDR3 DNA reads TGTGCCATCAGTGACCCCCAGCATAGCAATCAGCCCCAGCATTTT. Protein sequence: CAISDPQHSNQPQHF.

The rearrangement uses TRBV7-2 and TRBJ1-1; D gene uncertain. Germline values: CDR1 SGHTA, CDR2 FQGNSA. CDR3 size: 13 residues. V lost 1 base to trimming and J lost 3 bases, with 6 bases between them. CDR3 protein: CASSLERDTEAFF. The CDR3 DNA reads TGTGCCAGCAGCTTAGAGAGGGACACTGAAGCTTTCTTT.

The chain links TRBV27 to TRBJ2-1; D might be TRBD2 (5 bases). Per the germline V gene, CDR1 is MNHEY and CDR2 is SMNVEV (reference sequence). The CDR3 spans 14 residues. With 8 bases removed from V and 0 bases from J, the gap between germline ends came to 11 bases. The CDR3 loop reads CASSGGRSYNEQFF. The CDR3 region has the DNA TGTGCCAGCTCTGGAGGACGCTCCTACAATGAGCAGTTCTTC.

The chain recombines TRBV2 with TRBJ2-2, with 10 positions matching TRBD2. From germline, CDR1 is SNHLY and CDR2 FYNNEI. The CDR3 length is 16 residues. V lost 1 base and J lost 4; bases outside the gene matches: 3. In DNA form, the CDR3 reads TGTGCCAGCAGTGAAGGGCTAGCGGGAGTCACCGGGGAGCTGTTTTTT. Translating it yields CASSEGLAGVTGELFF.

The CDR3 coding sequence is TGTGCCAGCAGTTTATTGGGTTCTGGGGCCAACGTCCTGACTTTC. It translates to CASSLLGSGANVLTF. The rearrangement links TRBV27 to TRBJ2-6; D not resolved. From germline, CDR1 is MNHEY and CDR2 SMNVEV (reference sequence). The CDR3 is 15 amino acids. Trimming removed 1 base from V and 1 base from J, with 5 bases in between.

With respect to this clone: The junction shows a germline mismatch at one end, possibly a read error. The rearrangement joins TRBV29-1 to TRBJ2-5; no clear D. Germline V gene data show CDR1 as SQVTM and CDR2 as ANQGSEA. The CDR3 sequence is 12 residues long. The CDR3 coding sequence is TGCAGCGGGATGGTGGATCAAGAGGCCCAGTACTTC. Translation: CSGMVDQEAQYF.

The chain joins TRBV10-1 to TRBJ1-2, with D unclear. From germline, CDR1 is WNHNN and CDR2 SYGVQD (reference sequence). The CDR3 is made up of 15 amino acids. Between the trimmed V and J ends, which lost 4 bases and 4 bases, there was a span of 16 bases. In DNA, the CDR3 is TGCGCCAGCAGTGCCGGACCCGAACCCGCCTATGGCTACACCTTC. Translating it yields CASSAGPEPAYGYTF.

The V gene is TRBV7-9, the J gene TRBJ1-5; D possibly corresponds to TRBD1 (5 bases). There are 16 residues in the CDR3. CDR1 and CDR2 from the germline V gene are SEHNR and FQNEAQ (reference sequence). V lost 1 base, J lost 6 bases, and 16 bases lay in between. This chain's CDR3 is CASSLDAGLGGQPQHF. CDR3 nucleotide sequence: TGTGCCAGCAGCTTAGATGCAGGGTTGGGGGGTCAGCCCCAGCATTTT. The whole variable domain, filled in from reference TRBV7-9 and TRBJ1-5, reads DTGVSQNPRHKITKRGQNVTFRCDPISEHNRLYWYRQTLGQGPEFLTYFQNEAQLEKSRLLSDRFSAERPKGSFSTLEIQRTEQGDSAMYLCASSLDAGLGGQPQHFGDGTRLSIL.

The J gene is TRBJ1-4, the V gene TRBV15; TRBD1 matches at 8 bases. V gave up 5 bases and J gave up 7 bases; unmatched junction bases: 9. This CDR3 has 15 residues. CDR1 and CDR2 from the germline V gene are LNHNV and YYDKDF (reference sequence). CDR3 nucleotides: TGTGCCACCAGCCCATTGATGACAGGGGCTGAAAAACTGTTTTTT. It specifies CATSPLMTGAEKLFF.

V gene TRBV6-5 combines with J gene TRBJ2-7; no firm D call. Deletions cut 2 bases from V and 0 bases from J, with 11 bases between. CDR1 is MNHEY, CDR2 SVGAGI, per germline. The CDR3 loop spans 15 amino acids. The CDR3 sequence: CASSYEAVSSYEQYF. CDR3 DNA sequence: TGTGCCAGCAGTTACGAGGCCGTGAGCTCCTACGAGCAGTACTTC.

The V and J genes are TRBV19 and TRBJ2-7, with 7 bases identical to TRBD1. Trimming cost V 6 bases and J 5 bases; bases outside gene matches: 7. This CDR3 has 13 amino acids. The germline V gene has CDR1 LNHDA and CDR2 SQIVND (reference sequence). As DNA, the CDR3 is TGTGCCAGTAGCCAGACAGGGCTCCACGAGCAGTACTTC. Its translation: CASSQTGLHEQYF.

This sequence joins TRBV4-2 and TRBJ1-2; D unclear. CDR3 length: 15 amino acids. The V gene lost 8 bases and the J gene lost 3 bases, with 19 bases spanning the gap. The germline V gene encodes CDR1 LGHNA and CDR2 YNFKEQ. CDR3 sequence: CASRDPEGRDYGYTF. The CDR3 nucleotides are TGTGCCAGCCGCGATCCGGAAGGGAGGGACTATGGCTACACCTTC.

V usage is TRBV6-1 and J usage is TRBJ2-1; D possibly matches TRBD1 or TRBD2 (5 bases each). V lost 6 bases and J 6 bases, leaving 12 bases between the germline ends. The CDR3 extends over 13 amino acids. Germline V gene data show CDR1 as MNHNS and CDR2 as SASEGT. The CDR3 here is CASRRAGGNEQFF. DNA for the CDR3: TGTGCCAGCAGGAGGGCTGGGGGCAATGAGCAGTTCTTC.

With regard to this clone: This specimen includes other DNA sequences encoding the same CDR3. The CDR3 DNA follows: TGTGCCAGCAATAGGCGGACGGATACGCAGTATTTT. Translated: CASNRRTDTQYF. The gene calls are TRBV28 and TRBJ2-3; D remains ambiguous. Germline loops: CDR1 MDHEN, CDR2 SYDVKM. With 7 bases removed from V and 6 bases from J, the gap between germline ends came to 11 bases. This CDR3 contains 12 residues. Full variable domain (missing parts from reference TRBV28 and TRBJ2-3): DVKVTQSSRYLVKRTGEKVFLECVQDMDHENMFWYRQDPGLGLRLIYFSYDVKMKEKGDIPEGYSVSREKKERFSLILESASTNQTSMYLCASNRRTDTQYFGPGTRLTVL.

This clone was observed a few times. V is TRBV29-1 and J is TRBJ2-7; D remains unclear. The germline V and J ends were trimmed by 1 base and 4 bases, with 5 bases remaining between them. The V gene's germline CDR1 is SQVTM and CDR2 ANQGSEA. This CDR3 is built from 11 residues. In nucleotides, the CDR3 is TGCAGCGTTGAAGTAGTGTACGAGCAGTACTTC. It yields the protein CSVEVVYEQYF.

The chain carries TRBV30 and TRBJ2-1, with 12 bases lining up with TRBD2. The CDR3 covers 16 residues. V shed 2 bases and J 3 bases; nucleotides not matched to a gene: 5. Germline V lookup: CDR1 GTSNPN, CDR2 SVGIG (reference sequence). The CDR3 region has the DNA TGTGCCTGGAGTACCACTAGCGGGAGGTACTACAATGAGCAGTTCTTC. Translating it yields CAWSTTSGRYYNEQFF.

The rearrangement joins TRBV30 to TRBJ2-7; 10 bases are a match to TRBD2. Germline V gene sequence: CDR1 GTSNPN, CDR2 SVGIG (reference sequence). The CDR3 is 14 residues long. V was clipped by 2 bases and J by 5 bases; unmatched bases: 6. CDR3 loop: CAWSRTSGMNEQYF. In nucleotides, the CDR3 is TGTGCCTGGAGTCGGACTAGCGGCATGAACGAGCAGTACTTC.

The chain employs TRBV29-1 and TRBJ1-4; no clear D gene. The V and J ends lost 5 bases and 5 bases respectively, with 12 bases between them. Germline assignment: CDR1 SQVTM and CDR2 ANQGSEA. There are 13 residues in the CDR3. The CDR3 DNA follows: TGCAGCGTTCTAGAGCTAGAAAATGAAAAACTGTTTTTT. Protein product: CSVLELENEKLFF.

The chain couples TRBV2 to TRBJ2-2, with TRBD1 as a possible D gene (6 bases). The CDR3 spans 13 residues. The germline gives CDR1 SNHLY, CDR2 FYNNEI. Trimming removed 7 bases at V and 4 bases at J, with 10 bases between. The CDR3 region is CASKQGPTGELFF. CDR3 in DNA: TGTGCCAGCAAACAGGGACCCACCGGGGAGCTGTTTTTT.

In DNA form, the CDR3 reads TGTGCCAGCAGTTCGCAGGGGGCGGTTGGAGATACGCAGTATTTT. Its protein is CASSSQGAVGDTQYF. The rearrangement uses TRBV6-5 and TRBJ2-3, with 8 positions matching TRBD1. There are 15 residues in the CDR3. Looked up from germline, CDR1 is MNHEY and CDR2 is SVGAGI. V lost 4 bases and J lost 5; bases outside the gene matches: 8.

This chain connects TRBV5-8 to TRBJ1-5; possible D gene TRBD1, 6 bases. Germline CDR1 and CDR2: SGHTS and YDEGEE. The CDR3 sequence is 16 residues long. Trimming stripped 6 bases from V and 2 bases from J, with 18 bases between. The CDR3 loop reads CASKRSGGSGNQPQHF. In nucleotides, the CDR3 is TGTGCCAGCAAACGAAGTGGGGGCTCGGGCAATCAGCCCCAGCATTTT.

The chain couples TRBV29-1 to TRBJ1-1; no reliable D call. Germline CDR1 SQVTM, CDR2 ANQGSEA. CDR3 length: 11 residues. The V gene lost 4 bases and the J gene lost 9 bases, with 12 bases spanning the gap. The chain's CDR3 is CSVVLGFQAFF. CDR3 sequence (DNA): TGCAGCGTTGTACTCGGCTTTCAAGCTTTCTTT.

This clone has just a few counts. The chain employs TRBV7-9 and TRBJ1-1; D unresolved. CDR1 and CDR2 from the germline V gene are SEHNR and FQNEAQ (reference sequence). The ends were cut back, 0 bases at V and 0 bases at J, with 8 bases in the middle. The length of the CDR3 is 15 residues. The CDR3, as DNA: TGTGCCAGCAGCTTAGCCGGCCCCCTGAACACTGAAGCTTTCTTT. This translates into CASSLAGPLNTEAFF.